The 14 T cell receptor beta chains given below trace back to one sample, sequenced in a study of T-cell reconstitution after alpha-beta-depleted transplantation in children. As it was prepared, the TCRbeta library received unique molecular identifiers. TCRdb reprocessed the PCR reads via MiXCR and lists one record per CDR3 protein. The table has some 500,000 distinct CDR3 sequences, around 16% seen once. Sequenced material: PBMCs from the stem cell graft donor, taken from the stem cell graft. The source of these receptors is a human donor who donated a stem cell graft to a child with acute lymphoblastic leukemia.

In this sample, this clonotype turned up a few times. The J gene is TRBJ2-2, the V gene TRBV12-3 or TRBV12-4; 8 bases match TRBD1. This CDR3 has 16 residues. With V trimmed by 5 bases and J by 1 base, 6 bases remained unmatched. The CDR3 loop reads CASSARQGMNTGELFF. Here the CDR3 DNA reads TGTGCCAGCAGTGCCAGACAGGGGATGAACACCGGGGAGCTGTTTTTT.

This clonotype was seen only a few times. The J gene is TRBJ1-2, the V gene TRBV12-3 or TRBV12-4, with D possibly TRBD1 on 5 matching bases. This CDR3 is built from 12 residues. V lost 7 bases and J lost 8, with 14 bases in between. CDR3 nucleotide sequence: TGTGCCAGCACGGGGGAGGATCGGGGCTACACCTTC. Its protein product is CASTGEDRGYTF.

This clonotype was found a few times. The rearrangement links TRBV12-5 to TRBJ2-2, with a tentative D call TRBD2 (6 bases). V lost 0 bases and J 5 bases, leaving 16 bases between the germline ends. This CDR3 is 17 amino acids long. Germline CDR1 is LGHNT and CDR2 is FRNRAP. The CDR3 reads CASGLVLDSGITGELFF. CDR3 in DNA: TGTGCTAGTGGTTTGGTACTTGATAGCGGAATAACCGGGGAGCTGTTTTTT.

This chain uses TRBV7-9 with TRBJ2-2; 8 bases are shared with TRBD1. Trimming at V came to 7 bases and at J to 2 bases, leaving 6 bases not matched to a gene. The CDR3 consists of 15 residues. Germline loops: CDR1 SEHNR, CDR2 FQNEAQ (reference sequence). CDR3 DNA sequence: TGTGCCAGCACCCTAGACAGGGGTAACACCGGGGAGCTGTTTTTT. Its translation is CASTLDRGNTGELFF. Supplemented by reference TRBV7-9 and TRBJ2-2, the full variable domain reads DTGVSQNPRHKITKRGQNVTFRCDPISEHNRLYWYRQTLGQGPEFLTYFQNEAQLEKSRLLSDRFSAERPKGSFSTLEIQRTEQGDSAMYLCASTLDRGNTGELFFGEGSRLTVL.

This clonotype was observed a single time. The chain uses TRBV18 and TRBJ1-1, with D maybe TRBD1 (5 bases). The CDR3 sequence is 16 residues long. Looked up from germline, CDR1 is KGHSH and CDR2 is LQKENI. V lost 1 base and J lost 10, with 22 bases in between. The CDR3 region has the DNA TGTGCCAGCTCACCACTTGAACTGACAGCCTTGATGGGAGCTTTCTTT. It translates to CASSPLELTALMGAFF.

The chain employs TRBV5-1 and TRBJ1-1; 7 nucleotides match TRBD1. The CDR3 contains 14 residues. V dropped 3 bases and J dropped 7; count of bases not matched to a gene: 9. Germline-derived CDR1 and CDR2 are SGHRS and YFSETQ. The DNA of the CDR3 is TGCGCCAGCAGCTGGGTACAGGGGTCTAGTGAAGCTTTCTTT. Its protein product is CASSWVQGSSEAFF.

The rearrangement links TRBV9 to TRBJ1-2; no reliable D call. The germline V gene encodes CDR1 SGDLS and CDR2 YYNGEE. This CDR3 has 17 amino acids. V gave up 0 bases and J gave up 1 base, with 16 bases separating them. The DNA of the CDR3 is TGTGCCAGCAGCGTAGCTAAGTCTGGCCCTAGTAACTATGGCTACACCTTC. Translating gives CASSVAKSGPSNYGYTF.

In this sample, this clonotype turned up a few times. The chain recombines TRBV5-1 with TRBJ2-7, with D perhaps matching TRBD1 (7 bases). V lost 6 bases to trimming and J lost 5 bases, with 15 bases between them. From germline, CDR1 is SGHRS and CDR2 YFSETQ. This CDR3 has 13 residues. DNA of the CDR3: TGCGCCAGCACTCGGCAGGGGGGCCACGAGCAGTACTTC. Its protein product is CASTRQGGHEQYF.

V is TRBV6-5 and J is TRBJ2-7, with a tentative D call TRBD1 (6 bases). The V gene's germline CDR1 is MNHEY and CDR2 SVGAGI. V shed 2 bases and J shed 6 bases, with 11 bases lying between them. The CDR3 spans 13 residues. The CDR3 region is CASSYQGRSEQYF. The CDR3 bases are TGTGCCAGCAGTTACCAGGGGCGCTCCGAGCAGTACTTC.

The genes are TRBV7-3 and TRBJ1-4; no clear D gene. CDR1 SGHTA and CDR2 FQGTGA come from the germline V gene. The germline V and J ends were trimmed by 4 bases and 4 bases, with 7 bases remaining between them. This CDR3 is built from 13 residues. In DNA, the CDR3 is TGTGCCAGCAGCTCGCAGATTAATGAAAAACTGTTTTTT. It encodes CASSSQINEKLFF.

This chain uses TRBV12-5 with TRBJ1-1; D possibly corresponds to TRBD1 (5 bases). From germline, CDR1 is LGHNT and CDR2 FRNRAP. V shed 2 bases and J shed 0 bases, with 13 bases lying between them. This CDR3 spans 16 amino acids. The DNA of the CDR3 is TGTGCTAGTGGTTTGCGGCAGGGCCTGATGAACACTGAAGCTTTCTTT. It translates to CASGLRQGLMNTEAFF.

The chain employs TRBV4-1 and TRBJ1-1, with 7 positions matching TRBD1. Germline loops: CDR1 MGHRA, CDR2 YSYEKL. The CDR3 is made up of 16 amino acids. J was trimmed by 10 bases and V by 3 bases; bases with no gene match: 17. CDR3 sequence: CASSQLIRGQGVRAFF. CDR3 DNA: TGCGCCAGCAGCCAGCTCATCCGGGGCCAGGGGGTCCGAGCTTTCTTT.

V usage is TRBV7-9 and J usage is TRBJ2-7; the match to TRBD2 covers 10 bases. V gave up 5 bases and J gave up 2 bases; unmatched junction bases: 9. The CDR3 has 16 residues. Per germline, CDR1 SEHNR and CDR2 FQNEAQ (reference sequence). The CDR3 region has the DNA TGTGCCAGCAGCGCAAGACTAGCGGGTCCAACCTACGAGCAGTACTTC. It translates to CASSARLAGPTYEQYF.

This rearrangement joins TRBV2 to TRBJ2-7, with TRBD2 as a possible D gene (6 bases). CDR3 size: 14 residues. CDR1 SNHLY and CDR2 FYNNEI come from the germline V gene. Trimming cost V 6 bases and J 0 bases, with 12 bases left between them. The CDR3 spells CASRDREASYEQYF. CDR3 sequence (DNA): TGTGCCAGCAGAGATAGGGAGGCCTCCTACGAGCAGTACTTC. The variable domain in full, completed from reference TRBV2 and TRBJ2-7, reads EPEVTQTPSHQVTQMGQEVILRCVPISNHLYFYWYRQILGQKVEFLVSFYNNEISEKSEIFDDQFSVERPDGSNFTLKIRSTKLEDSAMYFCASRDREASYEQYFGPGTRLTVT.